The next 13 T cell receptor beta chains were all read from a single sample in a study of cytomegalovirus exposure and HLA in healthy donors. The PCR ran on 60 Vbeta and 13 Jbeta primers. The assay was immunoSEQ multiplex PCR, and TCRdb's table has in-frame clones only and misses some. The sample has about 200,000 clones, 81% seen once. Material: PBMCs. Receptors were obtained from a man between 18 and 29 years old in good health and CMV-seronegative.

The genes are TRBV7-9 and TRBJ1-4; no definite D call. The CDR3 totals 14 residues. Germline assignment: CDR1 SEHNR and CDR2 FQNEAQ (reference sequence). V was trimmed by 1 base and J by 10 bases, leaving 13 bases between them. The CDR3 sequence is CASSLDRWGGKLFF. In nucleotides, the CDR3 is TGTGCCAGCAGCTTAGACCGGTGGGGAGGAAAACTGTTTTTT.

The rearrangement links TRBV2 to TRBJ1-1; TRBD1 aligns across 7 bases. The CDR3 is 14 residues long. J was trimmed by 7 bases and V by 5 bases; bases with no gene match: 10. The germline CDR1 and CDR2 sequences are SNHLY and FYNNEI. The CDR3 DNA sequence: TGTGCCAGCAGTAAGGACAGGACGAACGGTGAAGCTTTCTTT. The encoded protein is CASSKDRTNGEAFF.

The CDR3 sequence: CASSVPSGGGNQPQHF. The CDR3 bases are TGTGCCAGCAGTGTCCCCTCGGGGGGAGGCAATCAGCCCCAGCATTTT. The chain uses TRBV6-4 and TRBJ1-5; TRBD1 might be the D (5 bases). Germline assignment: CDR1 MRHNA and CDR2 SNTAGT. V shed 4 bases and J shed 2 bases, with 15 bases lying between them. This CDR3 spans 16 amino acids.

The chain employs TRBV9 and TRBJ1-5; 11 nucleotides match TRBD1. Germline values: CDR1 SGDLS, CDR2 YYNGEE. The CDR3 is 15 amino acids. The junction had 3 bases not matched to a gene; V was cut back by 4 bases and J by 3 bases. The CDR3 DNA reads TGTGCCAGCAGCCCGGGACAGGGGGACAATCAGCCCCAGCATTTT. This encodes CASSPGQGDNQPQHF.

This chain uses TRBV7-2 with TRBJ1-2, with D perhaps matching TRBD1 (6 bases). Trimming took 0 bases from V and 4 from J, leaving 21 bases between them. Germline CDR1 and CDR2: SGHTA and FQGNSA. CDR3 length: 18 amino acids. This CDR3 reads CASSLASGLNRVGYGYTF. CDR3 in DNA: TGTGCCAGCAGCTTAGCGTCCGGGTTGAACAGGGTGGGCTATGGCTACACCTTC.

The V gene is TRBV28, the J gene TRBJ1-1, with 7 bases fitting TRBD1. V shed 4 bases and J 4 bases; nucleotides not matched to a gene: 6. The germline V gene has CDR1 MDHEN and CDR2 SYDVKM. The CDR3 extends over 14 amino acids. CDR3 in DNA: TGTGCCAGCAGTTCAGGGGGTGGTGGCACTGAAGCTTTCTTT. Protein sequence: CASSSGGGGTEAFF.

This chain joins TRBV4-3 and TRBJ1-5, with a possible D match to TRBD1 (5 bases). There are 15 residues in the CDR3. Germline CDR1 and CDR2: LGHNA and YSLEER. V was cut by 0 bases and J by 7 bases, with 13 bases left in between. CDR3 DNA sequence: TGCGCCAGCAGCCAAGATGGCGGGGGACGACAGCCCCAGCATTTT. It translates to CASSQDGGGRQPQHF.

This chain joins TRBV9 and TRBJ2-7; TRBD2 agrees at 12 bases. Looked up from germline, CDR1 is SGDLS and CDR2 is YYNGEE. V lost 0 bases and J lost 7; bases outside the gene matches: 8. The CDR3 consists of 16 residues. CDR3 loop: CASSVGASGRAGEQYF. The CDR3 coding sequence is TGTGCCAGCAGCGTAGGGGCTAGCGGGAGGGCCGGGGAGCAGTACTTC.

J is TRBJ1-3 and V is TRBV18; D ambiguous. Germline V gene sequence: CDR1 KGHSH, CDR2 LQKENI. The length of the CDR3 is 13 residues. Trimming left V 0 bases short and J 4 bases short, with 4 bases between. As DNA, the CDR3 is TGTGCCAGCTCACCACCTCGGGGAAACACCATATATTTT. This encodes CASSPPRGNTIYF.

The table lists this clone with a count of one. The chain joins TRBV2 to TRBJ2-7; possible D gene TRBD2, 6 bases. From germline, CDR1 is SNHLY and CDR2 FYNNEI. Trimming removed 6 bases from V and 2 bases from J, with 11 bases in between. CDR3 length: 13 amino acids. The CDR3 spells CASSWGGAYEQYF. The CDR3 nucleotides are TGTGCCAGCAGCTGGGGCGGGGCCTACGAGCAGTACTTC.

The V and J genes are TRBV5-4 and TRBJ2-5, with 7 bases lining up with TRBD1. The CDR3 sequence is 15 residues long. V lost 0 bases, J lost 1 base, and 3 bases stayed unmatched. Germline V gene lookup returns CDR1 SGHNT and CDR2 YYREEE (reference sequence). CDR3 in amino acids: CASSLGGQSQETQYF. DNA for the CDR3: TGTGCCAGCAGCTTGGGGGGACAGTCCCAAGAGACCCAGTACTTC.

This chain uses TRBV5-1 with TRBJ2-5; D is possibly TRBD1 (6 bases). The CDR3 totals 14 residues. Germline V gives CDR1 SGHRS, CDR2 YFSETQ. Trimming pared 1 base from V and 4 bases from J, leaving 11 bases between. The CDR3 is CASSLRGRGETQYF. The CDR3 DNA reads TGCGCCAGCAGCTTGCGGGGCAGGGGAGAGACCCAGTACTTC.

This chain links TRBV27 with TRBJ2-2; 7 bases agree with TRBD1. Trimming at V came to 1 base and at J to 4 bases, leaving 3 bases not matched to a gene. This CDR3 has 15 residues. Germline V gives CDR1 MNHEY, CDR2 SMNVEV (reference sequence). The CDR3 protein is CASSLLAGGTGELFF. The CDR3 DNA reads TGTGCCAGCAGTTTATTGGCAGGGGGCACCGGGGAGCTGTTTTTT.